The clone carrying this TCR beta chain was detected a few times. Germline-derived CDR1 and CDR2 are SGHTA and FQGNSA. Trimming shortened V by 1 base and J by 1 base, and 10 bases separated the two germline ends. This CDR3 is 15 amino acids long. The sample comes from a study of blood T cell repertoires in COVID-19. On the study more broadly: Acute and convalescent COVID-19 samples came from the United States, Italy and Spain. The cDNA or gDNA used as material had been derived from T cells, B-cell-depleted T cells, or PBMCs.

Authors' analysis steps: The authors estimated nucleated cell counts from reference gene primer amplification. TCRdb's table, derived via immunoSEQ multiplex PCR, lists solely in-frame clones and lacks some. V, J and clone size derive from that table, while D and trimming were established from the DNA sequence. The table lists 65,000 to 70,000 clones, more than 70% of them singletons. The sequence derives from an older woman with acute or convalescent COVID-19. The chain combines TRBV7-2 with TRBJ1-1, with TRBD1 as a possible D gene (6 bases). What was sequenced was peripheral blood. The CDR3 sequence is CASSLGDRRNTEAFF. The CDR3 DNA sequence: TGTGCCAGCAGCTTAGGAGACAGGAGGAACACTGAAGCTTTCTTT.